The 28 T cell receptor beta chains in this list originate from one sample, sequenced in a study of Ad26.COV2.S vaccination and SARS-CoV-2 variants. Treatment in this sample: 15 to 20 received Ad26.COV2.S at low or high dose, single or two shots; about 5 received placebo; per-sample allocation not given. Each sample was drawn 63 days after the first injection (of vaccine or placebo). TCRdb's copy holds only in-frame clones and misses some; the assay was immunoSEQ multiplex PCR. Counted here are 250,000 or so clones, roughly 85% occurring once; the ten biggest clones make up less than 3%. The sequencing used peripheral blood, collected in a trial of Ad26.COV2.S vaccine versus placebo. The receptors shown here come from a person between 18 and 59 years old who received the Ad26.COV2.S COVID-19 vaccine or a placebo.

The chain is built from TRBV12-5 and TRBJ1-6; D remains ambiguous. V gave up 2 bases and J gave up 7 bases, with 6 bases separating them. The CDR3 extends over 13 amino acids. The germline gives CDR1 LGHNT, CDR2 FRNRAP. The CDR3 is CASGLRRNSPLHF. CDR3 nucleotide sequence: TGTGCTAGTGGTTTGCGCCGGAATTCACCCCTCCACTTT.

This clone appeared a few times. This sequence joins TRBV20-1 and TRBJ2-7; D is perhaps TRBD1 (7 bases). Trimming left V 3 bases short and J 5 bases short, with 14 bases between. Germline values: CDR1 DFQATT, CDR2 SNEGSKA (reference sequence). The CDR3 spans 13 residues. The CDR3 region has the DNA TGCAGTGCTAGTAATGGAGGGGGCGACGAGCAGTACGTC. It codes for CSASNGGGDEQYV.

The count of this clone is one. V usage is TRBV27 and J usage is TRBJ1-1; no firm D call. Trimming shortened V by 3 bases and J by 1 base, and 12 bases separated the two germline ends. Germline-derived CDR1 and CDR2 are MNHEY and SMNVEV (reference sequence). CDR3 length: 15 amino acids. DNA of the CDR3: TGTGCCAGCAGTTTCCTGGCGCACCAGAACACTGAAGCTTTCTTT. This codes for CASSFLAHQNTEAFF.

This chain links TRBV30 with TRBJ2-3, with 9 bases aligning to TRBD1. The V and J ends lost 1 base and 2 bases, in that order; junction bases with no gene match: 16. CDR3 size: 19 residues. CDR1 is GTSNPN and CDR2 is SVGIG in the germline V gene (reference sequence). This CDR3 is CAWSAFGTGLATDTDTQYF. In DNA form, the CDR3 reads TGTGCCTGGAGTGCGTTTGGGACAGGGCTAGCGACCGACACAGATACGCAGTATTTT.

This clone has a handful of counts. The chain is built from TRBV6-1 and TRBJ2-1; no definite D call. V was cut by 3 bases and J by 6 bases, with 6 bases left in between. This CDR3 region has 12 residues. In germline, CDR1 is MNHNS, CDR2 SASEGT. CDR3 sequence (DNA): TGTGCCAGCAGTGATCCCCTCAATGAGCAGTTCTTC. Its protein product is CASSDPLNEQFF.

V and J are TRBV4-3 and TRBJ1-3; D is undetermined. CDR3 length: 16 residues. Germline CDR1 reads LGHNA; CDR2 reads YSLEER. With 1 base removed from V and 0 bases from J, the gap between germline ends came to 10 bases. CDR3 protein: CASSQVGGFSGNTIYF. CDR3 coding DNA: TGCGCCAGCAGCCAAGTCGGCGGGTTCTCTGGAAACACCATATATTTT.

The CDR3 region has the DNA TGTGCTAGCAGCAAAAGGGACACTAATCAGCCCCAGCATTTT. The encoded protein is CASSKRDTNQPQHF. The chain couples TRBV21-1 to TRBJ1-5; TRBD1 was called by the table and not checked on the DNA. TRBV21-1 is annotated as a pseudogene. CDR3 length equals 14 residues.

The chain has TRBV6-5 and TRBJ2-2; 9 bases map to TRBD2. The CDR3 extends over 16 amino acids. Germline V CDR1 and CDR2: MNHEY, SVGAGI. J was trimmed by 3 bases and V by 1 base; bases with no gene match: 3. Here the CDR3 reads CASSYYRTSDTGELFF. The DNA for the CDR3 is TGTGCCAGCAGTTACTATAGGACTAGCGACACCGGGGAGCTGTTTTTT.

This chain links TRBV2 with TRBJ1-4, with unresolved D. CDR1 is SNHLY, CDR2 FYNNEI, per germline. V lost 6 bases and J 10 bases, leaving 21 bases between the germline ends. The CDR3 sequence is 15 residues long. CDR3 DNA: TGTGCCAGCAGCCATCGGTCTAACGAGGATGGAAAACTGTTTTTT. Translation: CASSHRSNEDGKLFF.

The rearrangement links TRBV6-5 to TRBJ1-1; possible D gene TRBD1, 5 bases. V was cut by 5 bases and J by 1 base, with 11 bases left in between. The CDR3 consists of 14 residues. From germline, CDR1 is MNHEY and CDR2 SVGAGI. CDR3 sequence reads: CASSRRRGNTEAFF. The CDR3 nucleotides are TGTGCCAGCAGTCGCCGAAGGGGGAACACTGAAGCTTTCTTT.

The chain combines TRBV9 with TRBJ2-3; no firm D call. CDR3 size: 15 residues. V lost 4 bases and J 0 bases, leaving 12 bases between the germline ends. Germline-derived CDR1 and CDR2 are SGDLS and YYNGEE. CDR3 region: CASSPWARSTDTQYF. In DNA form, the CDR3 reads TGTGCCAGCAGCCCTTGGGCAAGAAGCACAGATACGCAGTATTTT.

V is TRBV19 and J is TRBJ1-2; D is unclear. The CDR3 covers 15 residues. V was shortened by 3 bases and J by 3 bases, with 14 bases between the two germline ends. The germline V gene has CDR1 LNHDA and CDR2 SQIVND (reference sequence). CDR3 amino acids: CASSIFMGSDYGYTF. In nucleotides, the CDR3 is TGTGCCAGTAGTATTTTCATGGGCTCGGACTATGGCTACACCTTC.

A word on this clone: Other DNA sequences within the sample encode an identical CDR3. The J gene is TRBJ1-1, the V gene TRBV6-5; D is unclear. Trimming took off 2 bases at V and 5 bases at J, with 9 bases between the two ends. The germline V gene has CDR1 MNHEY and CDR2 SVGAGI. This CDR3 contains 13 residues. The CDR3 nucleotides are TGTGCCAGCAGTTACAGGGCCGGTACTGAAGCTTTCTTT. It specifies CASSYRAGTEAFF.

This chain uses TRBV14 with TRBJ2-5; D gene ambiguous. The CDR3 covers 16 residues. The germline V and J ends were trimmed by 0 bases and 2 bases, with 13 bases remaining between them. CDR1 and CDR2 (germline): SGHDN, FVKESK. CDR3 nucleotide sequence: TGTGCCAGCAGCCAAGACAAGGGTAACCTTCAAGAGACCCAGTACTTC. This translates into CASSQDKGNLQETQYF.

This rearrangement joins TRBV9 to TRBJ1-6; TRBD1 might be the D (5 bases). Germline CDR1 is SGDLS and CDR2 is YYNGEE. The V end lost 0 bases, the J end lost 4 bases, and 14 bases lay between the germline ends. The CDR3 has 17 amino acids. For the CDR3, the DNA is TGTGCCAGCAGCGTAGAAGACAGTTCGAGGTATAATTCACCCCTCCACTTT. It specifies CASSVEDSSRYNSPLHF. Using reference TRBV9 and TRBJ1-6 for the parts outside the CDR3, the full variable domain is DSGVTQTPKHLITATGQRVTLRCSPRSGDLSVYWYQQSLDQGLQFLIQYYNGEERAKGNILERFSAQQFPDLHSELNLSSLELGDSALYFCASSVEDSSRYNSPLHFGNGTRLTVT.

The rearrangement joins TRBV4-1 to TRBJ1-1; D may be TRBD1 (6 bases). There are 15 residues in the CDR3. Germline V gene data show CDR1 as MGHRA and CDR2 as YSYEKL. With 3 bases removed from V and 0 bases from J, the gap between germline ends came to 11 bases. The CDR3 coding sequence is TGCGCCAGCAGCCAGAGGACAGCTATGAACACTGAAGCTTTCTTT. Residues: CASSQRTAMNTEAFF.

The chain is built from TRBV3-1 (or the pseudogene TRBV3-2) and TRBJ1-5; D is unresolved. CDR1 and CDR2 from the germline V gene are LGHDT and YNNKEL (reference sequence). The CDR3 covers 14 residues. V gave up 5 bases and J gave up 5 bases, with 13 bases separating them. CDR3: CASSITNHHQPQHF. The CDR3 bases are TGTGCCAGCAGCATAACCAATCATCATCAGCCCCAGCATTTT.

The chain carries TRBV5-1 and TRBJ2-5, with D possibly TRBD1 on 6 matching bases. The CDR3 runs to 13 residues. The germline gives CDR1 SGHRS, CDR2 YFSETQ. V gave up 4 bases and J gave up 2 bases, with 9 bases separating them. This CDR3 is CASSQGSQETQYF. For the CDR3, the DNA is TGCGCCAGCAGCCAGGGGTCTCAAGAGACCCAGTACTTC.

The genes are TRBV29-1 and TRBJ2-5, with D hard to call. CDR1 and CDR2 from the germline V gene are SQVTM and ANQGSEA. Trimming shortened V by 4 bases and J by 0 bases, and 12 bases separated the two germline ends. The CDR3 has 14 residues. In DNA, the CDR3 is TGCAGCGTTGTTCGTGTAGTCAACCAAGAGACCCAGTACTTC. Its protein is CSVVRVVNQETQYF.

The rearrangement joins TRBV7-2 to TRBJ2-3; D remains unclear. There are 17 residues in the CDR3. CDR1 SGHTA and CDR2 FQGNSA come from the germline V gene. V was pared by 5 bases and J by 0 bases, with 18 bases between. DNA for the CDR3: TGTGCCAGCAGCCCGTATTCTCTCCAGCGTAGCACAGATACGCAGTATTTT. Translating gives CASSPYSLQRSTDTQYF.

The V and J genes are TRBV5-1 and TRBJ2-7; a possible D gene is TRBD1 (5 bases). This CDR3 contains 14 residues. Trimming removed 0 bases from V and 5 bases from J, with 12 bases in between. CDR1 and CDR2 from the germline V gene are SGHRS and YFSETQ. In nucleotides, the CDR3 is TGCGCCAGCAGCTTGGCAGGACACAGCCACGAGCAGTACGTC. It yields the protein CASSLAGHSHEQYV.

The gene calls are TRBV18 and TRBJ2-2; 8 bases map to TRBD2. Trimming removed 5 bases from V and 2 bases from J; junction bases left unmatched: 13. CDR1 and CDR2 from the germline V gene are KGHSH and LQKENI. The CDR3 is 18 residues long. CDR3 in amino acids: CASSSLPASGSNTGELFF. As DNA, the CDR3 is TGTGCCAGCTCAAGTTTACCGGCTAGCGGGTCCAACACCGGGGAGCTGTTTTTT.

In this sample, this clone turned up a few times. This rearrangement joins TRBV9 to TRBJ2-3; 9 positions match TRBD2. The CDR3 sequence is 17 residues long. Germline CDR1 is SGDLS and CDR2 is YYNGEE. The V segment lost 0 bases and the J segment 2 bases; nucleotides outside the gene matches: 7. CDR3 nucleotide sequence: TGTGCCAGCAGCGTAGTAGGTAGCGGGGGACTCACAGATACGCAGTATTTT. Translation gives CASSVVGSGGLTDTQYF.

V gene TRBV24-1 combines with J gene TRBJ1-5; 11 bases map to TRBD1. CDR1 is KGHDR, CDR2 SFDVKD, per germline. This CDR3 has 13 residues. V was pared by 9 bases and J by 7 bases, with 4 bases of the junction left unmatched. CDR3 region: CATGDRGSQPQHF. Written as DNA, the CDR3 is TGTGCCACCGGGGACAGGGGGAGCCAGCCCCAGCATTTT.

The chain has TRBV13 and TRBJ2-3, with 7 bases fitting TRBD1. The CDR3 is 15 amino acids. Germline V gives CDR1 PRHDT, CDR2 FYEKMQ (reference sequence). V was pared by 4 bases and J by 3 bases, with 7 bases of the junction left unmatched. The CDR3 reads CASSSPTGMTDTQYF. Written as DNA, the CDR3 is TGTGCCAGCAGCTCGCCGACAGGGATGACAGATACGCAGTATTTT.

The chain combines TRBV21-1 with TRBJ2-7. TRBV21-1 is given as a pseudogene. This CDR3 comprises 15 residues. CDR3 sequence reads: CASSKRGVRSYEQYV. The CDR3 DNA is TGTGCCAGCAGCAAGAGGGGAGTCCGCTCCTACGAGCAGTACGTC.

The J gene is TRBJ2-6, the V gene TRBV4-3; D not resolved. The germline V gene encodes CDR1 LGHNA and CDR2 YSLEER. Trimming cost V 1 base and J 0 bases, with 4 bases left between them. CDR3 length: 15 amino acids. CDR3: CASSQGHSGANVLTF. The CDR3 nucleotides are TGCGCCAGCAGCCAAGGCCACTCTGGGGCCAACGTCCTGACTTTC.

The rearrangement links TRBV9 to TRBJ2-3; D perhaps matches TRBD2 (5 bases). The V and J ends lost 9 bases and 5 bases respectively, with 16 bases between them. Germline-derived CDR1 and CDR2 are SGDLS and YYNGEE. The CDR3 runs to 13 residues. The CDR3 here is CATGGDSRDTQYF. The CDR3 DNA reads TGTGCCACTGGAGGTGATTCCAGAGATACGCAGTATTTT.